This entry concerns a single T cell receptor (beta chain). The protocol was immunoSEQ multiplex PCR, while the TCRdb copy is restricted to in-frame clones and leaves out a portion. The sample holds roughly 300,000 clones, around 90% seen once. The CDR3 is made up of 17 amino acids. Germline V gives CDR1 MGHRA, CDR2 YSYEKL. The V gene lost 0 bases and the J gene lost 0 bases, with 11 bases spanning the gap. The data are from a study of blood T cell repertoires in COVID-19. This chain connects TRBV4-1 to TRBJ1-4; unclear D gene. This TCR was recovered from a young man with active or convalescent COVID-19. The sequenced material came from peripheral blood. CDR3: CASSQEVTRTTNEKLFF. The CDR3 DNA reads as TGCGCCAGCAGCCAAGAGGTTACGAGAACAACTAATGAAAAACTGTTTTTT.